The 11 T cell receptor beta chains given below trace back to one sample, sequenced in a study of CD8 T cells in ankylosing spondylitis. TCRdb processed the 5' RACE reads anew with MiXCR; each CDR3 protein has one entry. This table has some 350,000 distinct CDR3 sequences, about 15% appearing once. Sequenced sample: blood, either unsorted or a sorted T cell fraction (not recorded which). The receptors were sampled from a male donor with ankylosing spondylitis or in good health (not recorded which).

The V gene is TRBV5-5, the J gene TRBJ2-1, with TRBD1 matching over 11 bases. Germline V CDR1 and CDR2: SGHKS, YYEKEE (reference sequence). The length of the CDR3 is 14 residues. V dropped 6 bases and J dropped 8; count of bases not matched to a gene: 7. CDR3 in amino acids: CASKPGQGVYEQFF. The DNA of the CDR3 is TGTGCCAGCAAACCGGGACAGGGGGTGTATGAGCAGTTCTTC.

The chain links TRBV5-1 to TRBJ2-3; 10 positions agree with TRBD2. Germline V gives CDR1 SGHRS, CDR2 YFSETQ. The V segment lost 0 bases and the J segment 2 bases; nucleotides outside the gene matches: 6. The CDR3 contains 17 residues. The CDR3 sequence is CASSLAPAGGFTDTQYF. CDR3 nucleotides: TGCGCCAGCAGCTTGGCCCCAGCGGGGGGGTTCACAGATACGCAGTATTTT.

This clonotype was detected only a few times. The chain joins TRBV6-1 to TRBJ1-5, with TRBD1 matching 10 bases. The germline gives CDR1 MNHNS, CDR2 SASEGT. Losses at the gene ends were 6 bases for V and 6 bases for J; bases not matched to a gene: 8. This CDR3 has 15 amino acids. The CDR3: CASRPYGQGGQPQHF. DNA of the CDR3: TGTGCCAGCAGACCCTACGGACAGGGGGGTCAGCCCCAGCATTTT.

This clonotype was detected a few times. The V and J genes are TRBV4-1 and TRBJ2-1, with 7 bases aligning to TRBD2. V gave up 0 bases and J gave up 3 bases; unmatched junction bases: 2. Germline CDR1 MGHRA, CDR2 YSYEKL. There are 15 residues in the CDR3. In DNA, the CDR3 is TGCGCCAGCAGCCAAGAGGCTAGCGGCTACAATGAGCAGTTCTTC. Translation: CASSQEASGYNEQFF.

The genes are TRBV12-3 or TRBV12-4 and TRBJ2-5, with TRBD2 matching 12 bases. The CDR3 totals 18 residues. The junction had 9 bases not matched to a gene; V was cut back by 1 base and J by 3 bases. CDR3 in amino acids: CASSLETSGGLKKETQYF. For the CDR3, the DNA is TGTGCCAGCAGTTTAGAGACTAGCGGGGGCCTCAAGAAAGAGACCCAGTACTTC.

This clonotype was picked up a small number of times. The genes are TRBV5-1 and TRBJ2-7; D possibly matches TRBD1 or TRBD2 (5 bases each). CDR1 is SGHRS, CDR2 YFSETQ, per germline. The CDR3 is 15 residues long. V lost 0 bases to trimming and J lost 2 bases, with 12 bases between them. CDR3 nucleotide sequence: TGCGCCAGCAGCTTGGCCGGGACGGGACCCTACGAGCAGTACTTC. This translates into CASSLAGTGPYEQYF.

V usage is TRBV12-3 or TRBV12-4 and J usage is TRBJ1-2; 7 nucleotides match TRBD1. This CDR3 region has 13 residues. The V gene end was trimmed by 4 bases and the J gene end by 3 bases; junction bases not matched to a gene: 2. The CDR3 loop reads CASSWTGDYGYTF. CDR3 nucleotides: TGTGCCAGCAGTTGGACAGGAGACTATGGCTACACCTTC.

This clonotype has ten or more counts. This chain joins TRBV29-1 and TRBJ1-1, with 8 bases matching TRBD1. With V trimmed by 7 bases and J by 4 bases, 8 bases remained unmatched. This CDR3 spans 13 amino acids. Germline lookup yields CDR1 SQVTM and CDR2 ANQGSEA. The CDR3 sequence is CSATAQGGTEAFF. CDR3 coding DNA: TGCAGCGCCACGGCACAGGGGGGCACTGAAGCTTTCTTT.

The V gene is TRBV7-8, the J gene TRBJ2-7; 8 bases align to TRBD1. From germline, CDR1 is SGHVS and CDR2 FQNEAQ. The CDR3 is 15 amino acids. Trimming removed 5 bases from V and 2 bases from J; junction bases left unmatched: 8. CDR3: CASSLSDRGPYEQYF. The CDR3 nucleotides are TGTGCCAGCAGCCTTAGTGACAGGGGTCCCTACGAGCAGTACTTC.

This rearrangement joins TRBV2 to TRBJ2-1; perhaps TRBD1 as D (6 bases). CDR1 SNHLY and CDR2 FYNNEI come from the germline V gene. CDR3 length: 14 residues. V was trimmed by 11 bases and J by 7 bases, leaving 21 bases between them. This CDR3 reads CAGTQQGSGNEQFF. CDR3 sequence (DNA): TGTGCCGGAACTCAACAGGGTTCGGGGAATGAGCAGTTCTTC. Full variable domain (missing parts from reference TRBV2 and TRBJ2-1): EPEVTQTPSHQVTQMGQEVILRCVPISNHLYFYWYRQILGQKVEFLVSFYNNEISEKSEIFDDQFSVERPDGSNFTLKIRSTKLEDSAMYFCAGTQQGSGNEQFFGPGTRLTVL.

There are many counts of this clonotype. The rearrangement links TRBV12-3 or TRBV12-4 to TRBJ2-1; 8 positions match TRBD1. V lost 5 bases and J lost 8; bases outside the gene matches: 8. The CDR3 extends over 14 amino acids. CDR3 amino acids: CASSGSGGGYEQFF. CDR3 coding DNA: TGTGCCAGCAGTGGCTCAGGGGGCGGCTATGAGCAGTTCTTC.